This T cell receptor beta chain was sequenced during a study of cytomegalovirus exposure and HLA in healthy donors. Study at large: Unique TCRs from HLA-typed donors, 65 million to 85 million of them, were held in an early data release.

The PCR had 60 Vbeta and 13 Jbeta primers. This table comes from immunoSEQ multiplex PCR, and its TCRdb copy is limited to in-frame clones, with some not included. Of approximately 180,000 clones listed, approximately 86% are singletons. Trimming removed 5 bases from V and 4 bases from J; junction bases left unmatched: 15. This CDR3 region has 17 residues. Germline V CDR1 and CDR2: LNHDA, SQIVND (reference sequence). The rearrangement uses TRBV19 and TRBJ2-3, with 7 bases lining up with TRBD1. The TCR comes from a young woman in good health and CMV-seronegative. Sequenced input: PBMCs. CDR3 amino acids: CASSVLARGPVADTQYF. The CDR3 bases are TGTGCCAGTAGTGTCTTAGCTAGGGGGCCTGTCGCAGATACGCAGTATTTT. Filled out from reference TRBV19 and TRBJ2-3, the complete variable domain reads DGGITQSPKYLFRKEGQNVTLSCEQNLNHDAMYWYRQDPGQGLRLIYYSQIVNDFQKGDIAEGYSVSREKKESFPLTVTSAQKNPTAFYLCASSVLARGPVADTQYFGPGTRLTVL.